This T cell receptor (beta chain) was identified during a study of control samples from healthy donors and cancer patients. The CDR3 runs 15 residues. Germline V lookup: CDR1 LNHDA, CDR2 SQIVND (reference sequence). With 3 bases removed from V and 1 base from J, the gap between germline ends came to 11 bases. Assay: immunoSEQ multiplex PCR; the TCRdb copy retains only in-frame clones and omits some. This repertoire shows approximately 150,000 clones, roughly 90% found once; its top ten account for 0.65% to 0.75%. The gene calls are TRBV19 and TRBJ2-3; D may correspond to TRBD1 or TRBD2 (5 bases each). The clonotype comes from a woman in her 30s in good health. Sample: blood. The CDR3 region is CASSMGDLGTDTQYF. CDR3 DNA sequence: TGTGCCAGTAGTATGGGGGATTTGGGCACAGATACGCAGTATTTT.